Each of the 15 T cell receptor beta chains below was sequenced from the same sample in a study of blood T cell repertoires in COVID-19. Using immunoSEQ multiplex PCR, the repertoire was profiled, and TCRdb retains in-frame clones only, with some absent. The sample contains 390,000 or so clones, 75% to 90% of which appear only once. Sequenced input: PBMCs or T cells enriched from blood (not recorded which). The receptors here all came from a man aged 18 to 29 who had recovered from COVID-19.

This rearrangement joins TRBV4-1 to TRBJ1-4; the D is unclear. Germline V gene lookup returns CDR1 MGHRA and CDR2 YSYEKL. V lost 1 base, J lost 8 bases, and 11 bases lay in between. The CDR3 has 14 residues. The CDR3 loop reads CASSQGQQTEKLFF. The CDR3 nucleotides are TGCGCCAGCAGCCAAGGGCAACAGACAGAAAAACTGTTTTTT.

Here the CDR3 DNA reads TGTGCCAGCGGCAGTGGGGAGACCTTTAATGAGCAGTTCTTC. This encodes CASGSGETFNEQFF. V and J are TRBV4-2 and TRBJ2-1, with D possibly matching TRBD2 (5 bases). Germline CDR1 LGHNA, CDR2 YNFKEQ. Trimming pared 8 bases from V and 7 bases from J, leaving 18 bases between. The CDR3 loop spans 14 amino acids.

V gene TRBV7-6 combines with J gene TRBJ2-2; TRBD1 matches at 8 bases. The CDR3 runs to 16 residues. The J segment lost 5 bases and the V segment lost 6 bases, leaving 11 bases of the junction unmatched. CDR1 is SGHVS, CDR2 FNYEAQ, per germline. The chain's CDR3 is CASRRSGRGLTGELFF. In nucleotides, the CDR3 is TGTGCCAGCAGGAGATCGGGCAGGGGGCTGACCGGGGAGCTGTTTTTT.

This chain joins TRBV11-3 and TRBJ2-7; 10 bases match TRBD1. With V trimmed by 3 bases and J by 2 bases, 13 bases remained unmatched. The CDR3 totals 18 residues. Germline V gene data show CDR1 as SGHNT and CDR2 as YENEEA. CDR3 loop: CASSLPGARTGGPYEQYF. The CDR3 DNA sequence: TGTGCCAGCAGCTTGCCCGGGGCTCGGACAGGGGGACCCTACGAGCAGTACTTC.

CDR3 DNA sequence: TGTGCCAGCAGGGGCTGGGTTACGCAGTATTTT. Residues: CASRGWVTQYF. The chain links TRBV7-8 to TRBJ2-3; D is unclear. V was pared by 6 bases and J by 8 bases, with 9 bases between. There are 11 residues in the CDR3. Germline-derived CDR1 and CDR2 are SGHVS and FQNEAQ.

The chain couples TRBV7-2 to TRBJ2-1; 12 bases map to TRBD2. The CDR3 length is 13 residues. Germline CDR1 is SGHTA and CDR2 is FQGNSA. V dropped 1 base and J dropped 16; count of bases not matched to a gene: 5. The CDR3 DNA sequence: TGTGCCAGCAGCTTAGGGACTAGCGGGGTTCGATTCTTC. Protein: CASSLGTSGVRFF.

This clone was seen a handful of times. V and J are TRBV4-1 and TRBJ1-4; 7 nucleotides match TRBD1. J gave up 4 bases and V 3 bases, and 5 bases lay outside the gene matches. This CDR3 has 15 amino acids. The germline V gene encodes CDR1 MGHRA and CDR2 YSYEKL. Here the CDR3 reads CASSQSHRGNEKLFF. As DNA, the CDR3 is TGCGCCAGCAGCCAGTCCCACAGGGGTAATGAAAAACTGTTTTTT.

The chain carries TRBV7-2 and TRBJ2-2, with 8 bases aligning to TRBD1. After removal of 9 bases from V and 2 bases from J, the junction contained 8 bases not matched to a gene. The germline V gene has CDR1 SGHTA and CDR2 FQGNSA. This CDR3 has 15 residues. This CDR3 reads CASPIRGRNTGELFF. CDR3 nucleotides: TGTGCCAGTCCTATCAGGGGGCGCAACACCGGGGAGCTGTTTTTT.

This chain joins TRBV4-3 and TRBJ1-1; TRBD1 agrees at 10 bases. Trimming at V came to 0 bases and at J to 5 bases, leaving 6 bases not matched to a gene. CDR1 LGHNA and CDR2 YSLEER come from the germline V gene. CDR3 length: 16 amino acids. This chain's CDR3 is CASSQDPRTGGTEAFF. Written as DNA, the CDR3 is TGCGCCAGCAGCCAAGATCCTAGGACAGGGGGAACTGAAGCTTTCTTT.

The chain combines TRBV11-2 with TRBJ1-5; TRBD1 matches at 9 bases. The CDR3 loop spans 18 amino acids. Germline V gene lookup returns CDR1 SGHAT and CDR2 FQNNGV. J gave up 4 bases and V 4 bases, and 14 bases lay outside the gene matches. As DNA, the CDR3 is TGTGCCAGCAGCTCGAGCGCCGGGACAGGGTTAAGGAATCAGCCCCAGCATTTT. This sequence encodes CASSSSAGTGLRNQPQHF.

The chain has TRBV4-3 and TRBJ2-7; 7 nucleotides line up with TRBD2. Germline trimming cut 0 bases from V and 2 bases from J; bases unmatched to any gene: 7. CDR1 LGHNA and CDR2 YSLEER come from the germline V gene. This CDR3 region has 16 residues. Written as DNA, the CDR3 is TGCGCCAGCAGCCAAGATACGGGGGGAATAGCCTACGAGCAGTACTTC. Protein sequence: CASSQDTGGIAYEQYF.

The chain has TRBV28 and TRBJ1-1, with TRBD1 matching 7 bases. The CDR3 consists of 12 residues. V was clipped by 7 bases and J by 6 bases; unmatched bases: 5. Germline CDR1 is MDHEN and CDR2 is SYDVKM. The CDR3 nucleotides are TGTGCCAGCAATCGGGACAGACCTGAAGCTTTCTTT. Translated: CASNRDRPEAFF.

The chain couples TRBV6-1 to TRBJ1-6; D is uncertain. Germline V gene lookup returns CDR1 MNHNS and CDR2 SASEGT. Trimming pared 2 bases from V and 7 bases from J, leaving 12 bases between. This CDR3 is 15 amino acids long. The CDR3 loop is CASSELGRSNSPLHF. The CDR3 coding sequence is TGTGCCAGCAGTGAACTAGGCCGTTCCAATTCACCCCTCCACTTT.

The chain has TRBV24-1 and TRBJ2-3; TRBD2 aligns across 12 bases. V lost 7 bases and J lost 4; bases outside the gene matches: 8. CDR3 length: 16 amino acids. The germline V gene has CDR1 KGHDR and CDR2 SFDVKD. CDR3 sequence (DNA): TGTGCCACCAGCGCTAGCGGGAGGGCCGTTGCAGATACGCAGTATTTT. This encodes CATSASGRAVADTQYF.

This chain joins TRBV12-3 or TRBV12-4 and TRBJ1-2; 11 bases align to TRBD1. J was trimmed by 8 bases and V by 6 bases; bases with no gene match: 5. CDR3 length: 13 amino acids. Here the CDR3 DNA reads TGTGCCAGCAGCTCGGACAGGGGGCAGGGCTACACCTTC. Protein: CASSSDRGQGYTF.